This TCR beta chain was retrieved from a study of blood T cells in healthy people across ages. This clonotype was counted a single time. At one end, the junction sequence differs from germline, possibly due to a read error. Alongside a J-beta primer mix, a sample-barcoded 5' primer served in a second PCR lasting roughly 7 to 11 cycles. MiXCR was run by TCRdb on the 5' RACE reads, yielding one entry per CDR3 protein. This sample has some 1.8 million distinct CDR3 sequences; about two fifths occur once, and the top ten carry 20% to 25%. CDR1 is SQVTM and CDR2 is ANQGSEA in the germline V gene. CDR3 length: 16 residues.

The sequenced sample consisted of blood. The receptor was derived from a human donor in good health. This chain connects TRBV29-1 to TRBJ2-1, with D perhaps assigned TRBD1 or TRBD2 (5 bases each). The CDR3: CSAEGPGDVSYNEQFF. Written as DNA, the CDR3 is TGCAGCGCTGAAGGGCCCGGGGACGTCTCCTACAATGAGCAGTTCTTC.